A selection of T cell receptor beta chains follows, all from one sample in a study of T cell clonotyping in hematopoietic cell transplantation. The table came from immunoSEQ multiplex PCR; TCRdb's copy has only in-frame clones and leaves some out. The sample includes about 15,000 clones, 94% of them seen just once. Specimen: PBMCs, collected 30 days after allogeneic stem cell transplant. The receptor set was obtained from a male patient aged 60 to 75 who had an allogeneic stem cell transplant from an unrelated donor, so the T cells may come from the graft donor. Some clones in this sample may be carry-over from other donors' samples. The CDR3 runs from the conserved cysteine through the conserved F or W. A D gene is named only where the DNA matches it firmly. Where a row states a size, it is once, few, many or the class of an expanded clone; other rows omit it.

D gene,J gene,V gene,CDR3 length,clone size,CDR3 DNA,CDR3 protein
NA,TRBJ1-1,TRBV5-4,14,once,TGTGCCAGCAGCTTACAGACAGGGAACACTGAAGCTTTCTTT,CASSLQTGNTEAFF
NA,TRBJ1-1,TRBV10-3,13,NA,TGTGCCATCAGCGCAAACCTCCAAACAGAAGCTTTCTTT,CAISANLQTEAFF
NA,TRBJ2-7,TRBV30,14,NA,TGTGCCTGGAGTGACAGGGATGGACTCTACGAGCAGTACTTC,CAWSDRDGLYEQYF
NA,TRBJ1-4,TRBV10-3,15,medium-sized,TGTGCCATCAGTGAGCTGACAGGAGTTAATGAAAAACTGTTTTTT,CAISELTGVNEKLFF
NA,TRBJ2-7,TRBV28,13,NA,TGTGCCAGCATCCACGCCGTCTCCTACGAGCAGTACTTC,CASIHAVSYEQYF
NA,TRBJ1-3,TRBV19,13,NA,TGTGCCAGTCTTACAGGGACAGGAAACACCATATATTTT,CASLTGTGNTIYF
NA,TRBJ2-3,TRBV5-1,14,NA,TGCGCCAGCAGCTTGGGGGCTACGTTCGATACGCAGTATTTT,CASSLGATFDTQYF
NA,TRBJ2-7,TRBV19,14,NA,TGTGCCAGTAGGGCAGGTGCCTGGGCGGACGAGCAGTACTTC,CASRAGAWADEQYF
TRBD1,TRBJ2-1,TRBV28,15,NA,TGTGCCAGCAGCCTTACAGGGGGCTCGTCCTATGAGCAGTTCTTC,CASSLTGGSSYEQFF
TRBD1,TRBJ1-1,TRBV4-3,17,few,TGCGCCAGCAGCCAGGGGGTAGGACAGGACTGGAACACTGAAGCTTTCTTT,CASSQGVGQDWNTEAFF
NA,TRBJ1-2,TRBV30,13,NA,TGTGCCTGGGGTCGGAGGGGTCTAGGTGGCTACACCTTC,CAWGRRGLGGYTF
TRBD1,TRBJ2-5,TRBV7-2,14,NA,TGTGCCAGCAGCTTACAGGGGGCCGGGGAGACCCAGTACTTC,CASSLQGAGETQYF
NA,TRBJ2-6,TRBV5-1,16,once,TGCGCCAGCAGCTTCTCAGGAGACTCTGGGGCCAACGTCCTGACTTTC,CASSFSGDSGANVLTF
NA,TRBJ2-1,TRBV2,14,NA,TGTGCCAGCAGTCCACTTGGAATCCAGGGTGAGCAGTTCTTC,CASSPLGIQGEQFF
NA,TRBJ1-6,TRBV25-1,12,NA,TGTGCCAGCAGTGACTTAGGGTCACCCCTCCACTTT,CASSDLGSPLHF
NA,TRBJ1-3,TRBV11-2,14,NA,TGTGCCACCCAAGGACACCTCTCTGGAAACACCATATATTTT,CATQGHLSGNTIYF
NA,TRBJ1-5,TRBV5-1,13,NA,TGCGCCAGCAGCGAAGGCGGGAGTCAGCCCCAGCATTTT,CASSEGGSQPQHF
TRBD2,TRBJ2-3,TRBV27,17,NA,TGTGCCAGCAGTTTATTACTAGCGGGAGGGCCATCAGATACGCAGTATTTT,CASSLLLAGGPSDTQYF
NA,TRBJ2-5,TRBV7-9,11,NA,TGTGCCAGCAGCTCGACAGAGACCCAGTACTTC,CASSSTETQYF
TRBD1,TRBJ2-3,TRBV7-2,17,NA,TGTGCCAGCAGCTTAAGGGACAGGGGGCTAGGGACAGATACGCAGTATTTT,CASSLRDRGLGTDTQYF
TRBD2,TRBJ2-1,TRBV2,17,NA,TGTGCCAGCAGTCACAGGACTAGCGGGGACCCCTACAATGAGCAGTTCTTC,CASSHRTSGDPYNEQFF
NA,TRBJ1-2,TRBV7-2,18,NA,TGTGCCAGCAGCTTAGTGATCCGGACAGCTACTCACGGCTATGGCTACACCTTC,CASSLVIRTATHGYGYTF
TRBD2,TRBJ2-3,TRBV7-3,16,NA,TGTGCCAGCAGCCTTGGACTAGCGGGGAGCACAGATACGCAGTATTTT,CASSLGLAGSTDTQYF
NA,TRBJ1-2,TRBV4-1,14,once,TGCGCCAGCAGCCAACTAGGGGAGAACTATGGCTACACCTTC,CASSQLGENYGYTF
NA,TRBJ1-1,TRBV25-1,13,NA,TGTGCCAGCAGTGAAGGAGGGTGGGCTGAAGCTTTCTTT,CASSEGGWAEAFF
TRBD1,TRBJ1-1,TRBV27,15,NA,TGTGCCAGCTCGATTGGATTACAGGGGATCACTGAAGCTTTCTTT,CASSIGLQGITEAFF
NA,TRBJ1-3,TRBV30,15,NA,TGTGCCTGGAGTGTATTCGGATTTACTGGAAACACCATATATTTT,CAWSVFGFTGNTIYF
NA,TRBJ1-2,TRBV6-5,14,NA,TGTGCCAGCACCGACCTTACGAGACGGCTTGGCTACACCTTC,CASTDLTRRLGYTF
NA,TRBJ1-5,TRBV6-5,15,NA,TGTGCCAGCAGTCCGGCACCCCCTACGGATCAGCCCCAGCATTTT,CASSPAPPTDQPQHF